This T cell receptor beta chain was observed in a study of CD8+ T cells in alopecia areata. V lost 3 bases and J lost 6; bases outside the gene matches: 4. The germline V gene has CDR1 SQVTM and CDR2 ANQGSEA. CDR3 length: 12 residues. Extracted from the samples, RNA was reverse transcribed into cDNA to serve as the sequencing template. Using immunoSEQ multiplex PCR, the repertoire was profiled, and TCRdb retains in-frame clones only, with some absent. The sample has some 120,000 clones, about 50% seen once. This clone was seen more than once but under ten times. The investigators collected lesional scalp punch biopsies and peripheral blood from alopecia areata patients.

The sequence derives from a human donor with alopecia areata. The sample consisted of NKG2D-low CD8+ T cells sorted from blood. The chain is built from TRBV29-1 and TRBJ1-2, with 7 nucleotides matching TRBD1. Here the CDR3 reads CSVEGQGDGYTF. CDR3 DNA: TGCAGCGTTGAGGGGCAGGGGGATGGCTACACCTTC.